Listed here are 20 T cell receptor beta chains from one sample, sequenced in a study of blood T cell repertoires in COVID-19. Profiled with immunoSEQ multiplex PCR; TCRdb holds only in-frame clones, not every one. The sample gives tens of thousands of clones, approximately 90% of which show up once; approximately 4% is in the top ten. Sequenced material: peripheral blood. These receptors were obtained from a human donor in a cohort sampled during active COVID-19.

This clone appeared once. The chain uses TRBV19 and TRBJ1-1; a weak D match, TRBD1 (5 bases). The CDR3 is 15 residues long. CDR1 is LNHDA, CDR2 SQIVND, per germline (reference sequence). Trimming left V 5 bases short and J 3 bases short, with 16 bases between. The CDR3 bases are TGTGCCAGTAGTGTCCAAGACAGTCCTTACACTGAAGCTTTCTTT. This encodes CASSVQDSPYTEAFF.

This chain connects TRBV5-1 to TRBJ2-7; 8 positions match TRBD2. The CDR3 runs 14 residues. With 4 bases clipped from V and 6 bases from J, the junction kept 9 bases outside the gene matches. Germline-derived CDR1 and CDR2 are SGHRS and YFSETQ. The CDR3 sequence: CASSPGGPVREQYF. The DNA for the CDR3 is TGCGCCAGCAGCCCGGGAGGGCCAGTGCGCGAGCAGTACTTC.

This rearrangement joins TRBV6-5 to TRBJ1-4; a possible D gene is TRBD1 (6 bases). The CDR3 runs 14 residues. V gave up 6 bases and J gave up 4 bases, with 12 bases separating them. Germline lookup yields CDR1 MNHEY and CDR2 SVGAGI. The CDR3 nucleotides are TGTGCCAGCAGAGCAGGGGCCATTAATGAAAAACTGTTTTTT. Its translation: CASRAGAINEKLFF.

This clone was seen a handful of times. The chain has TRBV10-3 and TRBJ1-1; D possibly corresponds to TRBD1 (6 bases). In germline, CDR1 is ENHRY, CDR2 SYGVKD. V gave up 0 bases and J gave up 5 bases, with 7 bases separating them. The CDR3 consists of 13 residues. DNA of the CDR3: TGTGCCATCAGTGAGTCTCAGGGGACTGAAGCTTTCTTT. It specifies CAISESQGTEAFF.

The chain carries TRBV28 and TRBJ2-5; 10 bases match TRBD2. Germline CDR1 is MDHEN and CDR2 is SYDVKM. The trim removed 5 bases at V and 5 bases at J, leaving 14 bases unmatched. CDR3 length: 17 residues. The CDR3 DNA follows: TGTGCCAGCAGTACCGCAGCTAGCGGGAGTAGGTGGGAGACCCAGTACTTC. Protein product: CASSTAASGSRWETQYF.

This clone was detected a few times. The V call is TRBV7-8, the J call TRBJ2-3; the match to TRBD2 covers 12 bases. V lost 1 base to trimming and J lost 4 bases; unmatched junction nucleotides: 6. Germline-derived CDR1 and CDR2 are SGHVS and FQNEAQ. CDR3 size: 17 residues. DNA for the CDR3: TGTGCCAGCAGCTTAGGGCGCCTAGCGGGAGGGTCAGATACGCAGTATTTT. Translating gives CASSLGRLAGGSDTQYF. The complete variable domain, with remaining parts taken from reference TRBV7-8 and TRBJ2-3, reads GAGVSQSPRYKVAKRGQDVALRCDPISGHVSLFWYQQALGQGPEFLTYFQNEAQLDKSGLPSDRFFAERPEGSVSTLKIQRTQQEDSAVYLCASSLGRLAGGSDTQYFGPGTRLTVL.

V is TRBV5-1 and J is TRBJ2-1, with no clear D. The CDR3 length is 13 residues. V was cut by 5 bases and J by 0 bases, with 6 bases left in between. Germline loops: CDR1 SGHRS, CDR2 YFSETQ. Here the CDR3 DNA reads TGCGCCAGCAGAATTAACTCCTACAATGAGCAGTTCTTC. As protein: CASRINSYNEQFF.

Worth noting for this clone: The DNA is left out, because the CDR3 cannot be placed on it with certainty; the CDR3 is given as TCRdb lists it. V is TRBV6-5 and J is TRBJ1-5. Germline V gives CDR1 MNHEY, CDR2 SVGAGI. The CDR3 has 13 amino acids, counting both end residues. The CDR3: CASSSSGAQPQHF.

The table lists this clone with a few counts. The chain has TRBV7-2 and TRBJ1-2; unclear D gene. There are 15 residues in the CDR3. Trimming left V 1 base short and J 1 base short, with 10 bases between. Germline V CDR1 and CDR2: SGHTA, FQGNSA. The DNA for the CDR3 is TGTGCCAGCAGCTTAGAGTGGAGAGTTAACTATGGCTACACCTTC. It codes for CASSLEWRVNYGYTF.

This clone was detected once. Relative to the germline gene, one junction end is altered; a read error may explain this. V usage is TRBV9 and J usage is TRBJ1-1, with D tentatively TRBD1 (5 bases). The CDR3 spans 15 residues. Germline lookup yields CDR1 SGDLS and CDR2 YYNGEE. The CDR3 region has the DNA TGTGCCAGCAGCGTAGATCCAGGGAGGAACGCTGAAGCTTTCTTT. Its protein product is CASSVDPGRNAEAFF.

The chain couples TRBV18 to TRBJ1-6, with a tentative D call TRBD1 (5 bases). The CDR3 is made up of 15 amino acids. V shed 2 bases and J shed 7 bases, with 12 bases lying between them. Germline lookup yields CDR1 KGHSH and CDR2 LQKENI. The CDR3 DNA follows: TGTGCCAGCTCACCATCAAGGGGAGGAAATTCACCCCTCCACTTT. The encoded protein is CASSPSRGGNSPLHF. The whole variable domain, remainder taken from reference TRBV18 and TRBJ1-6, is NAGVMQNPRHLVRRRGQEARLRCSPMKGHSHVYWYRQLPEEGLKFMVYLQKENIIDESGMPKERFSAEFPKEGPSILRIQQVVRGDSAAYFCASSPSRGGNSPLHFGNGTRLTVT.

This clone was counted a single time. The chain carries TRBV5-1 and TRBJ2-7; no clear D gene. V shed 0 bases and J shed 5 bases, with 12 bases lying between them. Germline V CDR1 and CDR2: SGHRS, YFSETQ. CDR3 length: 14 residues. The chain's CDR3 is CASSLAGPADEQYF. The CDR3 region has the DNA TGCGCCAGCAGCTTGGCCGGCCCCGCGGACGAGCAGTACTTC.

The V and J genes are TRBV4-2 and TRBJ1-3, with 8 bases matching TRBD1. This CDR3 has 16 amino acids. With V trimmed by 4 bases and J by 3 bases, 8 bases remained unmatched. The germline V gene encodes CDR1 LGHNA and CDR2 YNFKEQ. The CDR3: CASSLLLGQGGNTIYF. CDR3 coding DNA: TGTGCCAGCAGCCTACTCCTTGGACAGGGTGGAAACACCATATATTTT.

The chain employs TRBV11-2 and TRBJ2-1; possible D gene TRBD2, 5 bases. Trimming pared 2 bases from V and 2 bases from J, leaving 10 bases between. The CDR3 runs to 15 residues. Germline CDR1 is SGHAT and CDR2 is FQNNGV. CDR3 bases: TGTGCCAGCAGCTTACTAGCCACGACCTACAATGAGCAGTTCTTC. This sequence encodes CASSLLATTYNEQFF.

This chain uses TRBV28 with TRBJ2-7, with 16 positions matching TRBD2. V shed 4 bases, J shed 2 bases, and the junction held 11 bases outside the gene matches. This CDR3 region has 19 residues. Germline V lookup: CDR1 MDHEN, CDR2 SYDVKM. CDR3 DNA: TGTGCCAGCAGTTCCACCTCCCTTGGGACTAGCGGGAGGGCCTACGAGCAGTACTTC. It codes for CASSSTSLGTSGRAYEQYF.

This chain links TRBV28 with TRBJ2-7; D is perhaps TRBD1 (6 bases). This CDR3 comprises 14 residues. Between the trimmed V and J ends, which lost 10 bases and 2 bases, there was a span of 18 bases. CDR1 MDHEN and CDR2 SYDVKM come from the germline V gene. The CDR3: CAIQLDRPPYEQYF. The CDR3 region has the DNA TGTGCCATCCAACTTGACAGGCCCCCCTACGAGCAGTACTTC.

This rearrangement joins TRBV7-3 to TRBJ2-2; 12 nucleotides line up with TRBD1. Germline V gene data show CDR1 as SGHTA and CDR2 as FQGTGA. CDR3 length: 19 amino acids. V was pared by 5 bases and J by 6 bases, with 16 bases of the junction left unmatched. CDR3 protein: CASSPSFGTGGEKAGELFF. The DNA for the CDR3 is TGTGCCAGCAGCCCCTCCTTCGGGACAGGGGGCGAGAAGGCCGGGGAGCTGTTTTTT.

The chain couples TRBV5-1 to TRBJ1-2; 7 bases are a match to TRBD1. The trim removed 4 bases at V and 2 bases at J, leaving 2 bases unmatched. There are 13 residues in the CDR3. CDR1 SGHRS and CDR2 YFSETQ come from the germline V gene. The CDR3 region is CASSRDSNYGYTF. CDR3 bases: TGCGCCAGCAGCCGGGACAGCAACTATGGCTACACCTTC.

The rearrangement links TRBV4-3 to TRBJ2-3; D possibly corresponds to TRBD1 (6 bases). The germline V and J ends were trimmed by 3 bases and 4 bases, with 11 bases remaining between them. CDR1 and CDR2 (germline): LGHNA, YSLEER. The CDR3 runs to 14 residues. CDR3 residues: CASSQGASADTQYF. CDR3 bases: TGCGCCAGCAGCCAGGGGGCCAGTGCAGATACGCAGTATTTT.

V and J are TRBV7-6 and TRBJ2-7; D may be TRBD1 (6 bases). The germline V and J ends were trimmed by 5 bases and 0 bases, with 8 bases remaining between them. The CDR3 is 13 residues long. CDR1 is SGHVS, CDR2 FNYEAQ, per germline. The CDR3 DNA sequence: TGTGCCAGCAGCCAGGGGTTCTCCTACGAGCAGTACTTC. Encoded protein: CASSQGFSYEQYF.